The rows below give T cell receptor beta chains drawn from one sample of a study of T-cell memory formation after mild COVID-19. One entry per CDR3 protein, called by TCRdb with MiXCR from the 5' RACE reads. The sample holds roughly 600,000 distinct CDR3 sequences, under 20% seen once. Sequenced material: PBMCs or a T cell subset sorted from them (not recorded which). The receptors come from an adult woman who had mild COVID-19 (a few samples of this study predate the infection). Cell type and time point are not known. CDR3s include the opening cysteine and the closing phenylalanine or tryptophan. The D gene is left open where the match is weak. For some rows the clone size is stated as once, few or many, or as a class when expanded; others skip it.

len,j_gene,v_gene,abundance,d_gene,CDR3nt,CDR3aa
15,TRBJ2-1,TRBV27,.,TRBD2,TGTGCCAGCAGTAATGGACTAGCGGGGCTAAATGAGCAGTTCTTC,CASSNGLAGLNEQFF
14,TRBJ1-1,TRBV6-1,.,.,TGTGCCAGCAGTGAAGCGTCAGGGAACACTGAAGCTTTCTTT,CASSEASGNTEAFF
14,TRBJ2-7,TRBV5-6,many,TRBD2,TGTGCCAGCAGTCGCGGGACTAGCAAACCGGAGCAGTACTTC,CASSRGTSKPEQYF
14,TRBJ2-4,TRBV28,.,.,TGTGCCAGCACCCCGGACAGCCAAGGGAACATTCAGTACTTC,CASTPDSQGNIQYF
14,TRBJ2-6,TRBV5-4,few,.,TGTGCCAGCAGTGTTAGTGCTGGGGCCAACGTCCTGACTTTC,CASSVSAGANVLTF
15,TRBJ2-1,TRBV7-9,many,.,TGTGCCAGCAGCTCCCTGGCGGGGTCCTACAATGAGCAGTTCTTC,CASSSLAGSYNEQFF
14,TRBJ2-1,TRBV10-3,few,.,TGTGCCATCAGTGAAACCACCTCCTACAATGAGCAGTTCTTC,CAISETTSYNEQFF
12,TRBJ2-2,TRBV6-6,.,.,TGTGGGGGAGGACCTGACACCGGGGAGCTGTTTTTT,CGGGPDTGELFF
14,TRBJ2-5,TRBV4-1,.,.,TGCGCCAGCAGCCAAGGGGACTTTCAAGAGACCCAGTACTTC,CASSQGDFQETQYF
12,TRBJ2-7,TRBV12-3/TRBV12-4,.,.,TGTGCCAGCAGCGACACCCCAGGGGAGCAGTACTTC,CASSDTPGEQYF
16,TRBJ2-1,TRBV5-1,.,TRBD2,TGCGCCAGCAGCTTGGCTAGCGGGGGGGCTGCAAATGAGCAGTTCTTC,CASSLASGGAANEQFF
13,TRBJ1-2,TRBV20-1,many,.,TGCAGTGCTAGAGATCCCAGGGGCTATGGCTACACCTTC,CSARDPRGYGYTF
14,TRBJ2-1,TRBV29-1,.,TRBD2,TGCAGCGTCCTTGTAGCGGGGGGGCTCAATGAGCAGTTCTTC,CSVLVAGGLNEQFF
16,TRBJ2-7,TRBV5-1,many,TRBD2,TGCGCCAGCAGCTTGATTGGCGGGAGCCTAGCCTACGAGCAGTACTTC,CASSLIGGSLAYEQYF
17,TRBJ2-1,TRBV5-6,.,TRBD2,TGTGCCAGCAGCTTGCGTAGCGGGAGGGCAGACTACAATGAGCAGTTCTTC,CASSLRSGRADYNEQFF
14,TRBJ2-5,TRBV14,few,.,TGTGCCAGCAGCCAAGAAGGCCCATGGGGGACCCAGTACTTC,CASSQEGPWGTQYF
14,TRBJ2-1,TRBV4-3,few,.,TGCGCCAGCAGCCAAGATTCCCGGACGCGTGAGCAGTTCTTC,CASSQDSRTREQFF
15,TRBJ2-5,TRBV12-3/TRBV12-4,.,TRBD2,TGTGCCAGCAGTACTACCGGGACTAGCGAAGAGACCCAGTACTTC,CASSTTGTSEETQYF
15,TRBJ1-5,TRBV4-2,.,TRBD1,TGTGCCAGCAGCCAATACGGGACAGAGAATCAGCCCCAGCATTTT,CASSQYGTENQPQHF
15,TRBJ1-1,TRBV6-5,few,.,TGTGCCAGTGGGAGTCCACACGCGATGAACACTGAAGCTTTCTTT,CASGSPHAMNTEAFF
16,TRBJ2-4,TRBV7-2,.,.,TGTGCCAGCAGCCCACAGGGAGGGGGAGCCAAAAACATTCAGTACTTC,CASSPQGGGAKNIQYF
13,TRBJ1-6,TRBV5-6,few,.,TGTGCCAGCAGCCCAGACAGAGTTTCACCCCTCCACTTT,CASSPDRVSPLHF
12,TRBJ2-7,TRBV24-1,few,.,TGTGCCACCAGTGGGGACAACTACGAGCAGTACTTC,CATSGDNYEQYF
16,TRBJ1-1,TRBV4-1,.,.,TGCGCCAGCAGCCAAGAGATAGGGCAGATGAACACTGAAGCTTTCTTT,CASSQEIGQMNTEAFF
15,TRBJ2-7,TRBV6-5,few,.,TGTGCCAGCAGTTACTCGGTCCCCCTCACCTACGAGCAGTACTTC,CASSYSVPLTYEQYF
15,TRBJ2-5,TRBV28,once,TRBD1,TGTGCCAGCAGTTTCGCGACAGGGGGCATGGAGACCCAGTACTTC,CASSFATGGMETQYF
17,TRBJ2-1,TRBV6-6,.,TRBD2,TGTGCCAGCAGTTTCGGACTAGCGGGGGGGCCCGGGAATGAGCAGTTCTTC,CASSFGLAGGPGNEQFF
15,TRBJ2-3,TRBV7-9,few,TRBD2,TGTGCCAGCAGCCTGGGACTAGCGGCGCCAGATACGCAGTATTTT,CASSLGLAAPDTQYF
16,TRBJ2-3,TRBV5-6,.,.,TGTGCCAGCAGCGCCCAAGGGAGGTTCTATGCGGATACGCAGTATTTT,CASSAQGRFYADTQYF
13,TRBJ1-2,TRBV19,few,TRBD1,TGTGCCAGTACCAGGACAGGGCTCTATGGCTACACCTTC,CASTRTGLYGYTF
16,TRBJ2-2,TRBV28,.,.,TGTGCCAGCAGTTTCTTGGCGGGGAGGATCACCGGGGAGCTGTTTTTT,CASSFLAGRITGELFF
18,TRBJ2-1,TRBV7-9,.,TRBD2,TGTGCCAGCAGCTCCACTAGACTAGCGGGGGGAAACTACAATGAGCAGTTCTTC,CASSSTRLAGGNYNEQFF
13,TRBJ2-7,TRBV25-1,once,TRBD1,TGTGCCAGCGCCATTAAGACAGGGGGCGAGCAGTACTTC,CASAIKTGGEQYF
13,TRBJ2-2,TRBV6-6,.,.,TGTGCCAGCAGTACGAGTAACACCGGGGAGCTGTTTTTT,CASSTSNTGELFF
17,TRBJ2-7,TRBV4-2,.,.,TGTGCCAGCAGCCAAGAGGGTCTGGCCACGGGCAGCTACGAGCAGTACTTC,CASSQEGLATGSYEQYF
16,TRBJ2-7,TRBV7-6,.,.,TGTGCCAGCAGCTTGGGTTCCGGGAGAGCCACCTACGAGCAGTACTTC,CASSLGSGRATYEQYF
15,TRBJ2-2,TRBV30,.,TRBD1,TGTGCCTGGAAGGGACAGGGGGACTCGGGCGGGGAGCTGTTTTTT,CAWKGQGDSGGELFF
18,TRBJ2-2,TRBV5-6,.,TRBD2,TGTGCCAGCAGCTGGCCCGGGTCTAGCGGACCGAACACCGGGGAGCTGTTTTTT,CASSWPGSSGPNTGELFF
18,TRBJ2-3,TRBV3-1,.,TRBD2,TGTGCCAGCAGCCGGCACGGGACTAGCGGGGGTATCACAGATACGCAGTATTTT,CASSRHGTSGGITDTQYF
17,TRBJ1-5,TRBV20-1,.,TRBD1,TGCAGTGCTAGTTCTGGCAGGGGGCGATTGGGCAATCAGCCCCAGCATTTT,CSASSGRGRLGNQPQHF
14,TRBJ2-7,TRBV9,few,TRBD1,TGTGCCAGCAGCGTGGGACAGGGGCTACACGAGCAGTACTTC,CASSVGQGLHEQYF
17,TRBJ1-1,TRBV3-1,.,TRBD1,TGTGCCAGCAGCCAAGAAGGGACAGGGGGGATGAACACTGAAGCTTTCTTT,CASSQEGTGGMNTEAFF
14,TRBJ1-4,TRBV25-1,few,.,TGTGCCAGCAGTCGGGGCGGACTGTATGAAAAACTGTTTTTT,CASSRGGLYEKLFF
14,TRBJ2-1,TRBV2,.,TRBD2,TGTGCCAGCAGAGGACTAGCGGGGAAGAATGAGCAGTTCTTC,CASRGLAGKNEQFF
14,TRBJ2-5,TRBV11-2,.,.,TGTGCCAGCAGCCGAGCAGGCCTCCAAGAGACCCAGTACTTC,CASSRAGLQETQYF
16,TRBJ2-2,TRBV9,.,TRBD2,TGTGCCAGCAGCGTAGGCGGGAGTGCGAACACCGGGGAGCTGTTTTTT,CASSVGGSANTGELFF
16,TRBJ2-3,TRBV4-3,.,TRBD2,TGCGCCAGCAGCTATTCGACTAGCGGGATGGGAGATACGCAGTATTTT,CASSYSTSGMGDTQYF
20,TRBJ2-2,TRBV4-2,.,TRBD2,TGTGCCAGCTCAGCCAAGTCGGTGGGAGCGGGAGGTTCCTTGGGCGGGGAGCTGTTTTTT,CASSAKSVGAGGSLGGELFF
16,TRBJ2-1,TRBV29-1,.,TRBD2,TGCAGCGTTGAGGACAGGGCTAGCGGGAGTATCCATGAGCAGTTCTTC,CSVEDRASGSIHEQFF
16,TRBJ2-3,TRBV3-1,few,TRBD2,TGTGCCAGCAGCCAAGATCGACTAGCGAACACAGATACGCAGTATTTT,CASSQDRLANTDTQYF